The present T cell receptor beta chain was sequenced within a study of blood T cell repertoires in COVID-19. Study-level information: Donors in the United States, Italy and Spain gave samples during acute or convalescent COVID-19. The analysed material was cDNA or gDNA that came from T cells, B-cell-depleted T cells, or PBMCs.

CDR3 length: 16 amino acids. The germline gives CDR1 SGHAT, CDR2 FQNNGV. Trimming pared 0 bases from V and 0 bases from J, leaving 11 bases between. In the source study's methods: Nucleated cell number was recorded as an estimate derived from reference gene primer amplification. The protocol was immunoSEQ multiplex PCR, while the TCRdb copy is restricted to in-frame clones and leaves out a portion. The DNA gave D and trimming, while V, J and clone size come from that table. Found here are about 110,000 clones, about 84% of them singletons; the top ten hold about 14%. The chain uses TRBV11-2 and TRBJ1-2; D remains unclear. This clonotype was sampled from a woman in her fifties or sixties with acute or convalescent COVID-19. Source material: peripheral blood. This chain's CDR3 is CASSLDRGPANYGYTF. CDR3 coding DNA: TGTGCCAGCAGCTTAGATCGGGGTCCAGCTAACTATGGCTACACCTTC.